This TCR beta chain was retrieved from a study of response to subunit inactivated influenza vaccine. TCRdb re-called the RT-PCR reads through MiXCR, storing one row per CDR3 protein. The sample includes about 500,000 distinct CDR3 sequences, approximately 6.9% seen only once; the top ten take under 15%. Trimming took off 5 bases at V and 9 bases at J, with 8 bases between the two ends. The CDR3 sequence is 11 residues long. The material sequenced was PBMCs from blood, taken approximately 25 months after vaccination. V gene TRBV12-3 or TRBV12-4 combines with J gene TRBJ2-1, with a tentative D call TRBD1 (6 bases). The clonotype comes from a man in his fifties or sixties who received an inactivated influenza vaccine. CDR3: CASSPRGEQFF. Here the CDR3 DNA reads TGTGCCAGCAGTCCCAGGGGTGAGCAGTTCTTC.